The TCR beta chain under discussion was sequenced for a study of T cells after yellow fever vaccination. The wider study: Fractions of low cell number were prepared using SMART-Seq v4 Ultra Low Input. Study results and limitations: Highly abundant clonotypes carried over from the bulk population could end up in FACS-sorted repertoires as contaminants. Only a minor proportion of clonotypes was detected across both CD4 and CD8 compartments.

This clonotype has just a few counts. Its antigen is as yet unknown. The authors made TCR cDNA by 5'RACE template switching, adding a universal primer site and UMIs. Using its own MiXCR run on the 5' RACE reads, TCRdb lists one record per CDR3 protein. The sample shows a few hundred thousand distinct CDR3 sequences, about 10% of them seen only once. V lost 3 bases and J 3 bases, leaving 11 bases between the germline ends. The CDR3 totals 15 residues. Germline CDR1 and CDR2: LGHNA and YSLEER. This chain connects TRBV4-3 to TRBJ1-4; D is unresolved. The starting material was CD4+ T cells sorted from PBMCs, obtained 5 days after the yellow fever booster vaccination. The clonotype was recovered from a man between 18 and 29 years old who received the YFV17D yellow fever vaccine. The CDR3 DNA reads TGCGCCAGCAGCCAGGCCCGGGCTCCTAATGAAAAACTGTTTTTT. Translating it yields CASSQARAPNEKLFF.